The T cell receptor (beta chain) described here comes from a study of Graves' ophthalmopathy and Graves' hyperthyroidism. Thyroid ultrasound, orbital computed tomography, TRAb, serum thyroxine and clinical symptoms formed the basis of diagnosis. Study conclusions and caveats: Ophthalmopathy was separated from stable hyperthyroidism by a 13-signature model with over 85% sensitivity and roughly 81% specificity. Its predictions of ophthalmopathy progression gave the model 70.59% sensitivity and 72% to 75% specificity. Blood repertoires reportedly contained most expanded thyroid clonotypes above 0.001 frequency.

With regard to this clonotype: What it recognizes is unknown. One end of the junction varies from germline; a read error may be responsible.

Using RNA transcripts, the TCR beta CDR3 regions were amplified. HTBI primers were employed in first-round RT-PCR, then a second-round multiplex PCR followed. TCRdb processed the multiplex PCR reads anew with MiXCR; each CDR3 protein has one entry. The sample lists about 1.1 million distinct CDR3 sequences, 35% to 40% occurring once. The V gene's germline CDR1 is SQVTM and CDR2 ANQGSEA. The CDR3 contains 10 residues. Sequencing was performed on peripheral blood or thyroid tissue (not recorded which). The sequence was obtained from an adult man with Graves' hyperthyroidism. V and J are TRBV29-1 and TRBJ2-6, with a weak D call TRBD1 (6 bases). The CDR3, as DNA: TGCAGCGTTGGGCCGACAGGCGAAGCTTTC. It is translated as CSVGPTGEAF.